Below are 13 T cell receptor beta chains sequenced from a single sample in a study of human versus mouse CDR3 diversity and MHC coevolution. TCRdb's copy holds only in-frame clones and misses some; the assay was immunoSEQ multiplex PCR. Among some 60,000 clones listed, around 94% were seen once. Specimen: naive CD4+ T cells from blood. Described subset: CD45RO-negative CD62L-positive naive CD4 T cells. These receptor sequences come from a person aged 55 to 75 in good health.

The rearrangement uses TRBV7-9 and TRBJ2-1; a possible D gene is TRBD1 (6 bases). The CDR3 totals 14 residues. Between the trimmed V and J ends, which lost 3 bases and 3 bases, there was a span of 9 bases. Germline V gives CDR1 SEHNR, CDR2 FQNEAQ (reference sequence). DNA of the CDR3: TGTGCCAGCAGCTTGCAGGACAGCTACAATGAGCAGTTCTTC. It yields the protein CASSLQDSYNEQFF.

This chain links TRBV5-4 with TRBJ1-1; D not resolved. Germline V gene sequence: CDR1 SGHNT, CDR2 YYREEE (reference sequence). Trimming took 7 bases from V and 4 from J, leaving 23 bases between them. The CDR3 length is 16 residues. CDR3 sequence reads: CASQAGSAAESTEAFF. Written as DNA, the CDR3 is TGTGCCAGCCAGGCGGGAAGCGCGGCGGAGAGCACTGAAGCTTTCTTT.

The V gene is TRBV14, the J gene TRBJ2-3; a weak D match, TRBD1 (5 bases). Trimming stripped 6 bases from V and 2 bases from J, with 15 bases between. In germline, CDR1 is SGHDN, CDR2 FVKESK. The CDR3 has 15 residues. CDR3 protein: CASSPLGVSTDTQYF. CDR3 nucleotide sequence: TGTGCCAGCAGTCCTCTAGGGGTCTCCACAGATACGCAGTATTTT.

Written as DNA, the CDR3 is TGCGCCAGCAGCTTGCCGACGGAGGGCACAGATACGCAGTATTTT. This sequence encodes CASSLPTEGTDTQYF. The chain combines TRBV5-1 with TRBJ2-3; TRBD2 might be the D (5 bases). Germline CDR1 and CDR2: SGHRS and YFSETQ. Between the trimmed V and J ends, which lost 1 base and 1 base, there was a span of 10 bases. The CDR3 is 15 residues long. Looking up the rest from reference TRBV5-1 and TRBJ2-3 gives the full variable domain: KAGVTQTPRYLIKTRGQQVTLSCSPISGHRSVSWYQQTPGQGLQFLFEYFSETQRNKGNFPGRFSGRQFSNSRSEMNVSTLELGDSALYLCASSLPTEGTDTQYFGPGTRLTVL.

The J gene is TRBJ2-7, the V gene TRBV14, with D possibly TRBD1 on 5 matching bases. Trimming left V 0 bases short and J 0 bases short, with 12 bases between. The CDR3 loop spans 16 amino acids. Germline V CDR1 and CDR2: SGHDN, FVKESK. In DNA form, the CDR3 reads TGTGCCAGCAGCCAAGATTTACAGGTCTTCTCCTACGAGCAGTACTTC. It yields the protein CASSQDLQVFSYEQYF.

Here the CDR3 reads CASSRRLAGIETGELFF. Written as DNA, the CDR3 is TGTGCCAGCAGCCGTAGACTAGCGGGAATAGAAACCGGGGAGCTGTTTTTT. The V call is TRBV7-3, the J call TRBJ2-2, with TRBD2 matching 11 bases. Trimming at V came to 5 bases and at J to 5 bases, leaving 10 bases not matched to a gene. CDR1 is SGHTA, CDR2 FQGTGA, per germline. This CDR3 region has 17 residues.

The chain has TRBV5-4 and TRBJ2-1; the match to TRBD2 covers 7 bases. CDR1 is SGHNT and CDR2 is YYREEE in the germline V gene (reference sequence). The junction had 8 bases not matched to a gene; V was cut back by 4 bases and J by 7 bases. The CDR3 consists of 14 residues. The CDR3 here is CASSAGVFGNEQFF. Written as DNA, the CDR3 is TGTGCCAGCAGCGCGGGGGTCTTCGGGAATGAGCAGTTCTTC.

The V and J genes are TRBV18 and TRBJ2-1; D uncertain. Germline V gene lookup returns CDR1 KGHSH and CDR2 LQKENI. The V end was cut by 4 bases, the J end by 7 bases, with 8 bases between. The CDR3 runs to 12 residues. CDR3 in amino acids: CASSRSGNEQFF. CDR3 bases: TGTGCCAGCTCACGTTCCGGGAATGAGCAGTTCTTC. Supplemented by reference TRBV18 and TRBJ2-1, the full variable domain reads NAGVMQNPRHLVRRRGQEARLRCSPMKGHSHVYWYRQLPEEGLKFMVYLQKENIIDESGMPKERFSAEFPKEGPSILRIQQVVRGDSAAYFCASSRSGNEQFFGPGTRLTVL.

The chain is built from TRBV7-2 and TRBJ2-2; possible D gene TRBD2, 5 bases. The CDR3 is 14 amino acids. The V end was cut by 4 bases, the J end by 7 bases, with 13 bases between. The germline V gene encodes CDR1 SGHTA and CDR2 FQGNSA. The DNA for the CDR3 is TGTGCCAGCAGCTCCGCGAGGGCCGACGGGGAGCTGTTTTTT. This gives the protein CASSSARADGELFF.

The chain couples TRBV27 to TRBJ2-5, with D uncertain. The CDR3 has 13 residues. Germline V gene lookup returns CDR1 MNHEY and CDR2 SMNVEV (reference sequence). The V end lost 3 bases, the J end lost 5 bases, and 10 bases lay between the germline ends. This CDR3 is CASSFVGRETQYF. CDR3 DNA sequence: TGTGCCAGCAGTTTCGTGGGCAGGGAGACCCAGTACTTC.

V is TRBV25-1 and J is TRBJ2-3; no clear D. Germline V gene sequence: CDR1 MGHDK, CDR2 SYGVNS. The V and J ends lost 9 bases and 0 bases respectively, with 4 bases between them. The CDR3 has 11 amino acids. DNA for the CDR3: TGTGCCAGACATAGCACAGATACGCAGTATTTT. Protein: CARHSTDTQYF.

CDR3 sequence (DNA): TGTGCCAGCAGCCCAGCCCGACAGAGCCTGAACACTGAAGCTTTCTTT. Amino acids: CASSPARQSLNTEAFF. This chain links TRBV7-6 with TRBJ1-1; tentatively, D is TRBD1 (5 bases). CDR1 is SGHVS, CDR2 FNYEAQ, per germline. The CDR3 extends over 16 amino acids. Deletions cut 5 bases from V and 0 bases from J, with 16 bases between.

The gene calls are TRBV28 and TRBJ2-5; the D is unclear. This CDR3 has 13 residues. V was trimmed by 5 bases and J by 4 bases, leaving 11 bases between them. The V gene's germline CDR1 is MDHEN and CDR2 SYDVKM. Here the CDR3 reads CASSLRVPETQYF. The CDR3 bases are TGTGCCAGCAGTCTCCGGGTTCCAGAGACCCAGTACTTC. The full variable domain, its missing parts supplied by reference TRBV28 and TRBJ2-5, is DVKVTQSSRYLVKRTGEKVFLECVQDMDHENMFWYRQDPGLGLRLIYFSYDVKMKEKGDIPEGYSVSREKKERFSLILESASTNQTSMYLCASSLRVPETQYFGPGTRLLVL.